These 18 T cell receptor beta chains came from one sample sequenced in a study of early T cells in non-severe SARS-CoV-2 infection. MiXCR was run by TCRdb on the 5' RACE reads, yielding one entry per CDR3 protein. The table shows more than 65,000 distinct CDR3 sequences, with 9.5% to 15% occurring only once. Sequencing input: whole blood. The source of these receptors is an adult who was a healthcare worker with PCR-confirmed SARS-CoV-2 infection or an uninfected control (not recorded which).

The CDR3 loop is CASGLVGRAVYGYTF. DNA of the CDR3: TGTGCTAGTGGTTTGGTAGGCAGAGCAGTCTATGGCTACACCTTC. The rearrangement links TRBV12-5 to TRBJ1-2; D unclear. CDR3 length: 15 residues. Germline assignment: CDR1 LGHNT and CDR2 FRNRAP. Trimming took off 0 bases at V and 4 bases at J, with 12 bases between the two ends. Based on the CDR3 plus reference TRBV12-5 and TRBJ1-2, the full variable domain is DARVTQTPRHKVTEMGQEVTMRCQPILGHNTVFWYRQTMMQGLELLAYFRNRAPLDDSGMPKDRFSAEMPDATLATLKIQPSEPRDSAVYFCASGLVGRAVYGYTFGSGTRLTVV.

The table lists this clonotype with a few counts. The J gene is TRBJ2-7, the V gene TRBV2; D remains unclear. The CDR3 covers 13 residues. Per the germline V gene, CDR1 is SNHLY and CDR2 is FYNNEI. With 6 bases removed from V and 2 bases from J, the gap between germline ends came to 11 bases. The CDR3 DNA reads TGTGCCAGCAGCTGGACGCATACCTACGAGCAGTACTTC. This gives the protein CASSWTHTYEQYF.

This clonotype was seen at least ten times. J is TRBJ2-7 and V is TRBV11-1; D unresolved. Germline CDR1 reads SGHAT; CDR2 reads FQDESV (reference sequence). Trimming took 8 bases from V and 5 from J, leaving 13 bases between them. The length of the CDR3 is 12 residues. CDR3 amino acids: CASRLTRHEQYF. The CDR3, as DNA: TGTGCCAGCCGACTGACCCGGCACGAGCAGTACTTC.

Concerning this clonotype: One junction end does not reproduce the germline sequence, and a read error may be involved. The chain has TRBV12-3 or TRBV12-4 and TRBJ1-1; 11 nucleotides align to TRBD1. The CDR3 has 14 amino acids. The CDR3 region has the DNA TGTGCCAGCAGTCGGGACAGGGGGATGACTGAAGCTTTATTT. Protein: CASSRDRGMTEALF.

The rearrangement links TRBV10-3 to TRBJ2-1; no reliable D call. CDR1 and CDR2 from the germline V gene are ENHRY and SYGVKD. V was shortened by 5 bases and J by 1 base, with 12 bases between the two germline ends. The CDR3 sequence is 15 residues long. The CDR3 is CAISSALLSYNEQFF. DNA of the CDR3: TGTGCCATCAGTTCAGCCTTACTTTCCTACAATGAGCAGTTCTTC.

The chain carries TRBV7-2 and TRBJ1-6, with TRBD1 matching over 8 bases. V lost 1 base and J lost 10; bases outside the gene matches: 6. The CDR3 consists of 15 residues. CDR1 is SGHTA and CDR2 is FQGNSA in the germline V gene. The CDR3: CASSLGTGTKSPLHF. CDR3 sequence (DNA): TGTGCCAGCAGCTTAGGGACAGGGACTAAGTCACCCCTCCACTTT.

The chain employs TRBV19 and TRBJ2-2; 11 nucleotides line up with TRBD1. The CDR3 runs 16 residues. The junction had 5 bases not matched to a gene; V was cut back by 4 bases and J by 4 bases. Germline loops: CDR1 LNHDA, CDR2 SQIVND (reference sequence). DNA for the CDR3: TGTGCCAGTAGTACCCGGACAGGGGGCGGCACCGGGGAGCTGTTTTTT. Amino acids: CASSTRTGGGTGELFF.

This clonotype was seen repeatedly, ten times or more. This chain connects TRBV21-1 to TRBJ1-1. TRBV21-1 is a known pseudogene. CDR3 length: 14 residues. DNA for the CDR3: TGTGCCAGCAGCAAATCAGATCGAAACACTGAAGCTTTCTTT. It codes for CASSKSDRNTEAFF.

Turning to this clonotype: Just one base apart from a much larger clone, this may be a read error. The J gene is TRBJ2-1, the V gene TRBV11-3, with D possibly matching TRBD1 (6 bases). The CDR3 spans 15 residues. The germline V gene has CDR1 SGHNT and CDR2 YENEEA. The CDR3 is CASSLEGTRDNKQFF. The CDR3 DNA reads as TGTGCCAGCAGCTTAGAAGGGACAAGGGACAATAAGCAGTTCTTC.

About this clonotype: One junction end disagrees with the germline gene, perhaps due to a read error. The chain carries TRBV10-3 and TRBJ2-1; D might be TRBD1 or TRBD2, each matching 5 bases. Germline V gene lookup returns CDR1 ENHRY and CDR2 SYGVKD. This CDR3 is built from 13 residues. For the CDR3, the DNA is TGTGCCACCCTGGGGGACCCCTACAAAGAGCAGTTCTTC. Residues: CATLGDPYKEQFF.

This clonotype was recorded many times. No DNA is shown, since the ends of the CDR3 on it are uncertain; the CDR3 is the one TCRdb lists. The chain recombines TRBV6-5 with TRBJ2-5. The CDR3 adds up to 15 amino acids, both ends counted. Germline V gene data show CDR1 as MNHEY and CDR2 as SVGAGI. CDR3 in amino acids: CASSYSVSDEETQYF.

The rearrangement uses TRBV20-1 and TRBJ2-2; TRBD2 aligns across 10 bases. The CDR3 totals 14 residues. V lost 6 bases, J lost 7 bases, and 8 bases stayed unmatched. Germline-derived CDR1 and CDR2 are DFQATT and SNEGSKA (reference sequence). CDR3 nucleotides: TGCAGTGCCCCAGCGGGGGGGCTCGGCGGGGAGCTGTTTTTT. It is translated as CSAPAGGLGGELFF.

The rearrangement uses TRBV2 and TRBJ1-1; possibly TRBD1 for D (5 bases). From germline, CDR1 is SNHLY and CDR2 FYNNEI. This CDR3 is 13 amino acids long. V was shortened by 8 bases and J by 5 bases, with 15 bases between the two germline ends. CDR3 protein: CASFFFGGTEAFF. CDR3 in DNA: TGTGCCAGCTTTTTCTTTGGGGGTACTGAAGCTTTCTTT.

This chain joins TRBV19 and TRBJ1-2, with D uncertain. The CDR3 is 11 residues long. The ends were cut back, 1 base at V and 7 bases at J, with 4 bases in the middle. Looked up from germline, CDR1 is LNHDA and CDR2 is SQIVND (reference sequence). The CDR3 sequence: CASSIGLGYTF. Here the CDR3 DNA reads TGTGCCAGTAGTATAGGTCTTGGCTACACCTTC.

At least ten counts were recorded for this clonotype. The CDR3 sequence: CASSQDPGIGTEAFF. The CDR3 DNA reads as TGCGCCAGCAGCCAAGATCCCGGAATTGGCACTGAAGCTTTCTTT. The genes are TRBV4-3 and TRBJ1-1; unclear D gene. The CDR3 runs to 15 residues. V lost 0 bases to trimming and J lost 4 bases, with 12 bases between them. Germline lookup yields CDR1 LGHNA and CDR2 YSLEER.

This clonotype was seen more than once but under ten times. V usage is TRBV20-1 and J usage is TRBJ1-1; 8 positions agree with TRBD1. Germline loops: CDR1 DFQATT, CDR2 SNEGSKA (reference sequence). This CDR3 contains 16 residues. The J segment lost 4 bases and the V segment lost 3 bases, leaving 13 bases of the junction unmatched. This CDR3 is CSASRQGAIMGTEAFF. CDR3 nucleotide sequence: TGCAGTGCTAGTAGGCAGGGGGCGATCATGGGCACTGAAGCTTTCTTT.

V is TRBV29-1 and J is TRBJ1-1, with D unclear. CDR1 is SQVTM, CDR2 ANQGSEA, per germline. This CDR3 has 13 amino acids. V was pared by 7 bases and J by 0 bases, with 12 bases between. The CDR3 DNA reads TGCAGCGCCGAGGACCCTATGAACACTGAAGCTTTCTTT. Translated, it gives CSAEDPMNTEAFF.

This clonotype was seen many times. This chain connects TRBV12-3 or TRBV12-4 to TRBJ2-7; no firm D call. The CDR3 totals 12 residues. The V gene lost 3 bases and the J gene lost 4 bases, with 7 bases spanning the gap. In DNA, the CDR3 is TGTGCCAGCAGTTTTGGGCCTTACGAGCAGTACTTC. Translation gives CASSFGPYEQYF.